Below, 21 T cell receptor beta chains from the same sample are listed, as sequenced in a study of response to subunit inactivated influenza vaccine. TCRdb called the RT-PCR reads again in MiXCR, with one record for every CDR3 protein. This sample has more than 450,000 distinct CDR3 sequences, with 10% to 15% found just once. The input for sequencing was PBMCs from blood, taken on the day of vaccination. These receptor sequences come from a man in his forties or fifties who received an inactivated influenza vaccine.

This clonotype was recorded a few times. The chain recombines TRBV6-5 with TRBJ2-7; TRBD2 matches 9 bases. Germline-derived CDR1 and CDR2 are MNHEY and SVGAGI. The CDR3 extends over 16 amino acids. J gave up 7 bases and V 0 bases, and 10 bases lay outside the gene matches. CDR3 coding DNA: TGTGCCAGCAGTTACTCGAAGGTGTGGGCGGGAGGGGAGCAGTACTTC. Translated, it gives CASSYSKVWAGGEQYF.

This clonotype was counted a few times. The V gene is TRBV6-2 or TRBV6-3, the J gene TRBJ2-2; 13 bases are a match to TRBD2. V dropped 6 bases and J dropped 5; count of bases not matched to a gene: 15. CDR1 and CDR2 from the germline V gene are MNHEY and SVGEGT. CDR3 length: 19 amino acids. CDR3 residues: CASSPGLAGALRGTGELFF. CDR3 nucleotides: TGTGCCAGCAGCCCCGGACTAGCGGGGGCGCTCCGTGGGACCGGGGAGCTGTTTTTT.

There are a few counts of this clonotype. V gene TRBV30 combines with J gene TRBJ2-1; 11 bases are shared with TRBD1. Germline V gene lookup returns CDR1 GTSNPN and CDR2 SVGIG (reference sequence). The CDR3 extends over 15 amino acids. V lost 3 bases to trimming and J lost 4 bases; unmatched junction nucleotides: 5. The CDR3 DNA reads TGTGCCTGGAGCGCCGGGACAGGGGGGTACAATGAGCAGTTCTTC. Translating gives CAWSAGTGGYNEQFF.

This clonotype was observed many times. This chain links TRBV20-1 with TRBJ1-2; no reliable D call. The CDR3 is 12 residues long. CDR1 and CDR2 from the germline V gene are DFQATT and SNEGSKA (reference sequence). V was cut by 3 bases and J by 4 bases, with 9 bases left in between. The CDR3: CSASDGPYGYTF. DNA for the CDR3: TGCAGTGCTAGTGACGGTCCCTATGGCTACACCTTC.

Only a few counts were recorded for this clonotype. The genes are TRBV28 and TRBJ2-7; D ambiguous. Germline V CDR1 and CDR2: MDHEN, SYDVKM. The V gene lost 3 bases and the J gene lost 6 bases, with 9 bases spanning the gap. CDR3 length: 12 amino acids. CDR3 sequence: CASSLGWPEQYF. The CDR3 DNA reads as TGTGCCAGCAGTTTGGGGTGGCCCGAGCAGTACTTC.

The chain couples TRBV7-9 to TRBJ2-1; 9 bases are a match to TRBD2. In germline, CDR1 is SEHNR, CDR2 FQNEAQ (reference sequence). This CDR3 has 16 residues. V lost 0 bases and J lost 9; bases outside the gene matches: 9. For the CDR3, the DNA is TGTGCCAGCAGCTTAGCGCGGGCTAGCGGGATAGGTGAGCAGTTCTTC. It specifies CASSLARASGIGEQFF.

There are a few counts of this clonotype. This chain links TRBV30 with TRBJ1-4, with D possibly matching TRBD1 (5 bases). The V gene lost 1 base and the J gene lost 4 bases, with 10 bases spanning the gap. Germline V gene lookup returns CDR1 GTSNPN and CDR2 SVGIG (reference sequence). The CDR3 has 14 amino acids. CDR3 nucleotides: TGTGCCTGGAGTGCGACAGCATATAATGAAAAACTGTTTTTT. Its protein product is CAWSATAYNEKLFF.

The J gene is TRBJ2-5, the V gene TRBV6-2 or TRBV6-3; 11 bases map to TRBD2. The CDR3 has 17 residues. Per the germline V gene, CDR1 is MNHEY and CDR2 is SVGEGT. V was clipped by 4 bases and J by 3 bases; unmatched bases: 10. CDR3 nucleotide sequence: TGTGCCAGCAGTTCACAACTAGTGGGACTAGCGGAAGAGACCCAGTACTTC. Its protein is CASSSQLVGLAEETQYF.

This clonotype came up a few times. The V call is TRBV7-8, the J call TRBJ2-7; 12 bases agree with TRBD2. J was trimmed by 6 bases and V by 3 bases; bases with no gene match: 6. The CDR3 consists of 15 residues. Per germline, CDR1 SGHVS and CDR2 FQNEAQ. The CDR3 region has the DNA TGTGCCAGCAGCTTGACTAGCGGGGGCCAGAGCGAGCAGTACTTC. This codes for CASSLTSGGQSEQYF.

Only a few counts were recorded for this clonotype. The chain employs TRBV28 and TRBJ1-1; TRBD1 might be the D (6 bases). CDR3 length: 14 amino acids. The germline V gene encodes CDR1 MDHEN and CDR2 SYDVKM. V shed 2 bases and J shed 6 bases, with 13 bases lying between them. This chain's CDR3 is CASSLVGGWAEAFF. In DNA form, the CDR3 reads TGTGCCAGCAGTTTAGTTGGGGGCTGGGCTGAAGCTTTCTTT.

The chain is built from TRBV29-1 and TRBJ2-1, with D possibly being TRBD1 (5 bases). V gave up 4 bases and J gave up 4 bases, with 8 bases separating them. Looked up from germline, CDR1 is SQVTM and CDR2 is ANQGSEA. This CDR3 has 12 amino acids. The CDR3 DNA sequence: TGCAGCGTTGTACAGGATTACAATGAGCAGTTCTTC. Amino acids: CSVVQDYNEQFF.

This clonotype was seen repeatedly, ten times or more. This rearrangement joins TRBV5-1 to TRBJ2-5; the D is unclear. The CDR3 covers 14 residues. With 0 bases removed from V and 5 bases from J, the gap between germline ends came to 11 bases. CDR1 and CDR2 from the germline V gene are SGHRS and YFSETQ. Written as DNA, the CDR3 is TGCGCCAGCAGCTTGGATTACTCCGGGGAGACCCAGTACTTC. This gives the protein CASSLDYSGETQYF.

This sequence joins TRBV7-2 and TRBJ1-1; the D gene is possibly TRBD1 (5 bases). The CDR3 consists of 17 residues. Trimming removed 3 bases from V and 4 bases from J, with 21 bases in between. Germline CDR1 is SGHTA and CDR2 is FQGNSA. CDR3 sequence reads: CASSFPKDIGVLTEAFF. CDR3 coding DNA: TGTGCCAGCAGCTTCCCTAAGGACATCGGGGTGCTCACTGAAGCTTTCTTT.

V is TRBV12-3 or TRBV12-4 and J is TRBJ2-5; TRBD2 matches 8 bases. Trimming took 7 bases from V and 2 from J; bases not matched to a gene: 12. The CDR3 loop spans 16 amino acids. CDR3 sequence: CASKRSSGGRQETQYF. In nucleotides, the CDR3 is TGTGCCAGCAAACGATCAAGCGGGGGACGACAAGAGACCCAGTACTTC.

This clonotype was picked up a small number of times. This chain joins TRBV10-3 and TRBJ1-2; a possible D gene is TRBD1 (5 bases). Germline V CDR1 and CDR2: ENHRY, SYGVKD. The CDR3 has 14 residues. Trimming left V 3 bases short and J 3 bases short, with 11 bases between. The CDR3 sequence: CAISDSGWDYGYTF. DNA for the CDR3: TGTGCCATCAGTGACTCAGGGTGGGACTATGGCTACACCTTC.

This chain uses TRBV5-1 with TRBJ2-7, with 11 bases fitting TRBD1. After removal of 0 bases from V and 6 bases from J, the junction contained 8 bases not matched to a gene. From germline, CDR1 is SGHRS and CDR2 YFSETQ. The CDR3 runs 16 residues. The CDR3: CASSLGRDRGLGEQYF. The CDR3 bases are TGCGCCAGCAGCTTGGGTCGGGACAGGGGGTTAGGCGAGCAGTACTTC.

The chain recombines TRBV20-1 with TRBJ2-5; tentative D call: TRBD1 (7 bases). Between the trimmed V and J ends, which lost 3 bases and 5 bases, there was a span of 16 bases. CDR3 length: 14 residues. The V gene's germline CDR1 is DFQATT and CDR2 SNEGSKA (reference sequence). Written as DNA, the CDR3 is TGCAGTGCTAGGTCGCAGGGGGGTTACGAGACCCAGTACTTC. Translating gives CSARSQGGYETQYF.

The chain links TRBV7-9 to TRBJ1-3; D gene ambiguous. V gave up 4 bases and J gave up 2 bases, with 9 bases separating them. The CDR3 consists of 14 residues. Germline V lookup: CDR1 SEHNR, CDR2 FQNEAQ (reference sequence). CDR3 DNA sequence: TGTGCCAGCAGCTCGGTCCAGGCTGGAAACACCATATATTTT. Protein product: CASSSVQAGNTIYF.

CDR3 nucleotides: TGTGCCAGCAGCCCAGACCGGAGCGGGAGCTCCTACAATGAGCAGTTCTTC. It codes for CASSPDRSGSSYNEQFF. This sequence joins TRBV4-2 and TRBJ2-1; TRBD2 matches 8 bases. The CDR3 runs to 17 residues. Per the germline V gene, CDR1 is LGHNA and CDR2 is YNFKEQ. The ends lost 4 bases at V and 0 bases at J; junction bases unmatched: 8.

A few counts support this clonotype. The V and J genes are TRBV24-1 and TRBJ2-3, with TRBD2 matching 13 bases. J was trimmed by 1 base and V by 2 bases; bases with no gene match: 2. CDR1 is KGHDR, CDR2 SFDVKD, per germline. The CDR3 covers 17 residues. The CDR3 region is CATSDSGLAGGTDTQYF. The CDR3 DNA sequence: TGTGCCACCAGTGATTCTGGACTAGCGGGGGGCACAGATACGCAGTATTTT.

This clonotype was counted between two and nine times. This chain joins TRBV20-1 and TRBJ2-7; D may correspond to TRBD1 or TRBD2 (6 bases each). The V end lost 0 bases, the J end lost 2 bases, and 17 bases lay between the germline ends. The germline CDR1 and CDR2 sequences are DFQATT and SNEGSKA (reference sequence). The CDR3 length is 16 residues. This chain's CDR3 is CSARDRLGGPPYEQYF. DNA for the CDR3: TGCAGTGCTAGAGATCGATTGGGGGGCCCCCCCTACGAGCAGTACTTC.